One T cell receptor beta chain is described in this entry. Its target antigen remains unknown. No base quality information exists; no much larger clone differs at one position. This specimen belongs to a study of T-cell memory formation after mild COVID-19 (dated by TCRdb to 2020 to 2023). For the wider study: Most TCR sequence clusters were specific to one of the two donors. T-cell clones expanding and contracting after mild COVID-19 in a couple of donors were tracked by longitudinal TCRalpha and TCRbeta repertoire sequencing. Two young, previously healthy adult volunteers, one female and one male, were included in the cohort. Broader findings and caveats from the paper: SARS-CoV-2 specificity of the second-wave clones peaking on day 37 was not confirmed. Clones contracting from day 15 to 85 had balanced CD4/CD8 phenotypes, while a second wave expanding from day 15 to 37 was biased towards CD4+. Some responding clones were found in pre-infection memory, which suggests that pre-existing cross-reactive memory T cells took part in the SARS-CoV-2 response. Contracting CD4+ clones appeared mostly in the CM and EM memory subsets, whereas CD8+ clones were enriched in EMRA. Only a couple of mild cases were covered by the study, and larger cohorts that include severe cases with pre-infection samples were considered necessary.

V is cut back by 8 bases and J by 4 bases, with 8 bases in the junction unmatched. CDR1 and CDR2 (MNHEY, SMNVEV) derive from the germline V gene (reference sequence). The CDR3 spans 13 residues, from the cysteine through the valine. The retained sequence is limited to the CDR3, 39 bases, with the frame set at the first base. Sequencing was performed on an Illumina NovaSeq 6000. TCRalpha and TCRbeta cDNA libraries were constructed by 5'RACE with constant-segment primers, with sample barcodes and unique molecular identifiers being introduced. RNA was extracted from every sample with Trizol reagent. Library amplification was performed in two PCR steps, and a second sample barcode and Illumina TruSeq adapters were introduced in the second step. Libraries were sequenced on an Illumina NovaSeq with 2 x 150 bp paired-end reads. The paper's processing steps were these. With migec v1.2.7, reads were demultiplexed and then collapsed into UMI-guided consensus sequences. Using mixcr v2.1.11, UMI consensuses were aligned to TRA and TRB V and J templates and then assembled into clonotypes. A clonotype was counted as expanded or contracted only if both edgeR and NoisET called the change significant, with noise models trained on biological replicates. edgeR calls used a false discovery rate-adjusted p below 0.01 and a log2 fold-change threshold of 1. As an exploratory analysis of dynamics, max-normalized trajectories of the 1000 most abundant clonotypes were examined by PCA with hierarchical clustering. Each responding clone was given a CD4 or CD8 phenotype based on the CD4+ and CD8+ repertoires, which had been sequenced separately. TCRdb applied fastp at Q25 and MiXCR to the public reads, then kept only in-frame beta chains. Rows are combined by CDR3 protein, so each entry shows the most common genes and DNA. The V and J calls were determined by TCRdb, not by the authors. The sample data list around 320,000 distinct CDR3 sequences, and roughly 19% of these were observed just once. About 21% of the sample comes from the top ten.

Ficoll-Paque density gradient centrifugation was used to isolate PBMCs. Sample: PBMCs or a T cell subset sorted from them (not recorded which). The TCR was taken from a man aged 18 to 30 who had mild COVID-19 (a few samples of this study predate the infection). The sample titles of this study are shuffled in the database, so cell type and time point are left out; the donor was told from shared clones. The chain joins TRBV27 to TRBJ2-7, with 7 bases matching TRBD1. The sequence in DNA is TGTGCCAGCCCCCCCGACAGGGTTTACGAGCAGTACGTC. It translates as CASPPDRVYEQYV.